A selection of T cell receptor beta chains follows, all from one sample in a study of beta chain features in type 1 diabetes. Measured with immunoSEQ multiplex PCR; TCRdb has only the in-frame clones, and not every one. The sample holds about 150,000 clones, approximately 10% seen once. Input material: central memory CD4+ T cells from blood. The receptor source for this set is a man in his thirties or forties with type 1 diabetes. Both conserved end residues are part of each CDR3. A D gene is named only where the DNA matches it firmly. Clone size appears in some rows only: once, few, many, or a class for an expanded clone.

d_call	v_call	j_call	clone_size	cdr3_nt	cdr3_aa
.	TRBV5-1	TRBJ2-5	few	TGCGCCAGCAGCTTGGGCGCCCAAGAGACCCAGTACTTC	CASSLGAQETQYF
TRBD2	TRBV4-1	TRBJ2-6	few	TGCGCCAGCAGCCATCTGGGACTAGCGGGACAAAAAGGTTCTGGGGCCAACGTCCTGACTTTC	CASSHLGLAGQKGSGANVLTF
.	TRBV5-1	TRBJ2-5	few	TGCGCCAGCAAACCCGGGGGTAACCAAGAGACCCAGTACTTC	CASKPGGNQETQYF
TRBD1	TRBV9	TRBJ1-5	few	TGTGCCAGCAGCGGTACAGGGGGAAATCAGCCCCAGCATTTT	CASSGTGGNQPQHF
TRBD2	TRBV7-3	TRBJ2-3	.	TGTGCCAGCAGTTTTCAGGCTAGCGGACGTACAGATACGCAGTATTTT	CASSFQASGRTDTQYF
.	TRBV5-1	TRBJ1-1	few	TGCGCCAGCAGGCCCGGGGGGGTCACCAACACTGAAGCTTTCTTT	CASRPGGVTNTEAFF
TRBD2	TRBV5-1	TRBJ2-3	few	TGCGCCAGCAGCCCGGCAGCGGGGCGCGAGACGCAGTATTTT	CASSPAAGRETQYF
TRBD2	TRBV30	TRBJ2-7	few	TGTGCCTGGACCCCTAGCGGGTCCTCCTACGAGCAGTACTTC	CAWTPSGSSYEQYF
TRBD1	TRBV28	TRBJ2-5	.	TGTGCCAGCAGTTTGGACAGGAGCCAAACAATACAAGAGACCCAGTACTTC	CASSLDRSQTIQETQYF
TRBD2	TRBV19	TRBJ2-7	.	TGTGCCAGTAGTTCCCCCGGGACTACCCTCTACGAGCAGTACTTC	CASSSPGTTLYEQYF
TRBD1	TRBV28	TRBJ2-7	.	TGTGCCAGCAGTCCCCCGGGACAGGGGACATACGAGCAGTACTTC	CASSPPGQGTYEQYF
.	TRBV6-6	TRBJ1-1	few	TGTGCCAGCAGTTACCGAGGGCACACTGAAGCTTTCTTT	CASSYRGHTEAFF
TRBD1	TRBV5-1	TRBJ1-1	few	TGCGCCAGCAGCCAGAGGACAGGGGCGAACACTGAAGCTTTCTTT	CASSQRTGANTEAFF
.	TRBV28	TRBJ2-7	few	TGTGCCAGCAGTTTGAGCTGGGCCTTCTACGAGCAGTACTTC	CASSLSWAFYEQYF
.	TRBV5-6	TRBJ1-1	.	TGTGCCAGCAGCTTGATAGGGGCCGACTTGAACACTGAAGCTTTCTTT	CASSLIGADLNTEAFF
TRBD1	TRBV28	TRBJ2-7	few	TGTGCCTGGGCAGGGGGCCGTCGAGGGTCCTACGAGCAGTACTTC	CAWAGGRRGSYEQYF
TRBD2	TRBV7-2	TRBJ2-7	few	TGTGCCAGCAGCTTAGTTCCGGGACTAGCGGGCCCCGAGCAGTACTTC	CASSLVPGLAGPEQYF
TRBD1	TRBV23-1	TRBJ1-3	.	TGCGCCAGCATAGGGGGACAGGGATTTGGAAACACCATATATTTT	CASIGGQGFGNTIYF
.	TRBV28	TRBJ2-2	.	TGTGCCAGCAGCGGGGATACCGGGGAGCTGTTTTTT	CASSGDTGELFF
.	TRBV7-8	TRBJ2-7	.	TGTGCCAGCAGCGCGAACTCCTACGAGCAGTACTTC	CASSANSYEQYF
TRBD2	TRBV5-1	TRBJ2-1	.	TGCGCCAGCAGCTTGGGCGTCGGGGGGGATGAGCAGTTCTTC	CASSLGVGGDEQFF
TRBD2	TRBV4-3	TRBJ2-3	few	TGCGCCAGCAGCCAAATGACTAGCGGGGGGGGGCTGGATACGCAGTATTTT	CASSQMTSGGGLDTQYF
.	TRBV5-4	TRBJ1-1	few	TGCGCCAGCAGCCAGGTCGTCACTTTGAACACTGAAGCTTTCTTT	CASSQVVTLNTEAFF
TRBD1	TRBV7-2	TRBJ2-1	few	TGTGCCAGCAGCTCCGGGACAGTCACCTACAATGAGCAGTTCTTC	CASSSGTVTYNEQFF
TRBD2	TRBV18	TRBJ2-7	few	TGTGCCAGCTCAATGACTAGCGGGAGCTCCTACGAGCAGTACTTC	CASSMTSGSSYEQYF
TRBD1	TRBV29-1	TRBJ2-1	few	TGCAGCGGAGTAACCCGGGACAGGGCATCCTACAATGAGCAGTTCTTC	CSGVTRDRASYNEQFF
.	TRBV4-2	TRBJ1-4	few	TGTGCCAGCAGCCAAGATCCACAGGGACGTAATGAAAAACTGTTTTTT	CASSQDPQGRNEKLFF
.	TRBV28	TRBJ2-6	.	TGTGCCAGCAGTTTAGGGGCTACTGGGGCCAACGTCCTGACTTTC	CASSLGATGANVLTF
.	TRBV10-3	TRBJ2-1	few	TGTGCCATCAGTGACTTGGGGGGCTCCTACAATGAGCAGTTCTTC	CAISDLGGSYNEQFF
.	TRBV6-5	TRBJ1-1	.	TGTGCCAGCAACACGAACACTGAAGCTTTCTTT	CASNTNTEAFF
.	TRBV18	TRBJ1-5	.	TGTGCCAGCTCACCTGAGAGCAATCAGCCCCAGCATTTT	CASSPESNQPQHF
TRBD1	TRBV28	TRBJ1-2	.	TGTGCCAGCAGTGGGTTCGACAGGGTTTATGGCTACACCTTC	CASSGFDRVYGYTF
.	TRBV2	TRBJ2-7	.	TGTGCCAGCCGCCTAGCGATAAGCTCCTACGAGCAGTACTTC	CASRLAISSYEQYF
TRBD1	TRBV28	TRBJ2-5	.	TGTGCCAGCAGTTTAAACCCAACAGGGGACCAAGAGACCCAGTACTTC	CASSLNPTGDQETQYF
.	TRBV30	TRBJ1-1	.	TGTGCCTGGAGTAACCGCGGAGGGAACACTGAAGCTTTCTTT	CAWSNRGGNTEAFF
TRBD1	TRBV29-1	TRBJ2-3	few	TGCAGCGTTGGGGGTCATCAGGGGGAAAGCACAGATACGCAGTATTTT	CSVGGHQGESTDTQYF
TRBD1	TRBV4-2	TRBJ1-5	.	TGTGCCAGCAGCCAAGGGCAGGGGGGTAGCAATCAGCCCCAGCATTTT	CASSQGQGGSNQPQHF
TRBD2	TRBV27	TRBJ2-1	few	TGTGCCAGCAGTTTACGGACTAGCCGATTCTCCTACAATGAGCAGTTCTTC	CASSLRTSRFSYNEQFF
TRBD2	TRBV11-2	TRBJ2-2	.	TGTGCCAGCAGCTACCTAGCGGGAGGACTCACCGGGGAGCTGTTTTTT	CASSYLAGGLTGELFF
.	TRBV19	TRBJ2-3	.	TGTGCCAGCCGACTCGCCGGGGGAGATACGCAGTATTTT	CASRLAGGDTQYF
TRBD1	TRBV18	TRBJ2-5	few	TGTGCCAGCTCCCCGGGACAGGGGCGGGAAGAGACCCAGTACTTC	CASSPGQGREETQYF
.	TRBV5-1	TRBJ2-5	.	TGCGCCAGCAGCTTTAAAGAGACCCAGTACTTC	CASSFKETQYF
TRBD2	TRBV4-3	TRBJ2-7	.	TGCGCCAGCAGGGAGAGGGCTAGCGGGTCTATGGAGCAGTACTTC	CASRERASGSMEQYF
TRBD1	TRBV28	TRBJ1-2	.	TGTGCCAGCAGTCCCTCCCGGACAGGTTCGGACTATGGCTACACCTTC	CASSPSRTGSDYGYTF
.	TRBV7-9	TRBJ1-1	few	TGTGCCAGCGTTCCCAGGGCCAACACTGAAGCTTTCTTT	CASVPRANTEAFF